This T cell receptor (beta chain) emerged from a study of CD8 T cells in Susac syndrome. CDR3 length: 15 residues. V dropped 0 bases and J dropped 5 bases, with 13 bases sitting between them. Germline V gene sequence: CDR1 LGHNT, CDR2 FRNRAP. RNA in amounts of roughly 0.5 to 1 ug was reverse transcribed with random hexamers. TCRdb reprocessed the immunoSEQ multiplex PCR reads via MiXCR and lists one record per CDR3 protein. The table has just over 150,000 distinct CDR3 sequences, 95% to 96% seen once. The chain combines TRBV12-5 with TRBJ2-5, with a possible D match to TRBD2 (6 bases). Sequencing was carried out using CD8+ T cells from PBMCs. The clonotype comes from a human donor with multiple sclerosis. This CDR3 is CASGLVLTSGETQYF. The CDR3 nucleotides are TGTGCTAGTGGTTTGGTACTCACGAGCGGGGAGACCCAGTACTTC.